This record covers a single TCR beta chain. What it recognizes is unknown. Disease in patients was locally advanced or metastatic urothelial carcinoma. The sample belongs to a study of PD-L1 blockade in urothelial cancer. Study details: Investigators checked blood 3 weeks (second dose) and 6 weeks after treatment start. Reported median T cell count for blood samples was 110,000 to 150,000. Study-wide results and caveats: In blood sampled pretreatment, TCR clonality below the median predicted better survival.

The length of the CDR3 is 15 residues. The J segment lost 2 bases and the V segment lost 1 base, leaving 4 bases of the junction unmatched. CDR1 is MNHEY, CDR2 SMNVEV, per germline (reference sequence). Here immunoSEQ multiplex PCR was the method, and the copy in TCRdb shows in-frame clones only, minus some. The sample includes about 100,000 clones, about 89% of them seen just once. This TCR derives from a woman aged 80 or over with urothelial cancer. The sequencing used PBMCs, collected around atezolizumab (anti-PD-L1) treatment. J is TRBJ1-1 and V is TRBV27; 7 positions agree with TRBD1. CDR3 sequence reads: CASSLLGQHNTEAFF. The CDR3, as DNA: TGTGCCAGCAGTTTATTGGGACAGCACAACACTGAAGCTTTCTTT.